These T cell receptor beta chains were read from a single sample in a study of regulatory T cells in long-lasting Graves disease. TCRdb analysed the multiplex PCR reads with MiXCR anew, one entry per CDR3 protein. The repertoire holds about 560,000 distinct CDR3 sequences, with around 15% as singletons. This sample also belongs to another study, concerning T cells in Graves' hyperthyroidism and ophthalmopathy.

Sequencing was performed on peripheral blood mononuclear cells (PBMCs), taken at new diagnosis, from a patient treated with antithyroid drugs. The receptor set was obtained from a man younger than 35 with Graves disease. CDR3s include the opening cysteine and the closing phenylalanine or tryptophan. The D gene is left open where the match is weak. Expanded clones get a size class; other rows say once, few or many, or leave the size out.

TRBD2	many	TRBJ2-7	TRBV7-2	TGTGCCAGCAGCTTTAGGACTAGCCGCTCCTACGAGCAGTACTTC	CASSFRTSRSYEQYF
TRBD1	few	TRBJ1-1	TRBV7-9	TGTGCCAGCAGGCATACAGGGGCGATGAACACTGAAGCTTTCTTT	CASRHTGAMNTEAFF
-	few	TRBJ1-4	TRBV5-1	TGCGCCAGCAGCGGGCGAGGGCACGACAATGAAAAACTGTTTTTT	CASSGRGHDNEKLFF
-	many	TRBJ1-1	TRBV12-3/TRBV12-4	TGTGCCAGCAGTTGGACAAAGACTGAAGCTTTCTTT	CASSWTKTEAFF
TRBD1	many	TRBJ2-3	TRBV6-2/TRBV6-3	TGTGCCAGCAGAATTGGGACAGGGGGCGCGTGGGGCACAGATACGCAGTATTTT	CASRIGTGGAWGTDTQYF
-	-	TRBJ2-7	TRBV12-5	TGTGCTAGTGTCCTCCGCCAGGGAGACTCCTACGAGCAGTACTTC	CASVLRQGDSYEQYF
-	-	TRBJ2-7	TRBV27	TGTGCCAGCAGTCGGATCCCAACCTACGAGCAGTACTTC	CASSRIPTYEQYF
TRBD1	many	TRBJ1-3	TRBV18	TGTGCCAGCTCACCGACAGGGTATTCTGGAAACACCATATATTTT	CASSPTGYSGNTIYF
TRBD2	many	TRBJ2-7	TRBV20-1	TGCAGTGCTAGAGATCTCGGGACTAGCGGGAGTGGGGTAGGCGAGCAGTACTTC	CSARDLGTSGSGVGEQYF
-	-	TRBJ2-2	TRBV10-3	TGTGCCTCCTTTGGGGGGAGGCGCTCCGCGAACACCGGGGAGCTGTTTTTT	CASFGGRRSANTGELFF
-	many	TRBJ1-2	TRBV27	TGTGCCAGCAGTTTCGGGCCCGTGAGCGGCTACACCTTC	CASSFGPVSGYTF
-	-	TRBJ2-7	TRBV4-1	TGCGCCAGCAGCCAAGATCAGTATCGCGAGCAGTACTTC	CASSQDQYREQYF
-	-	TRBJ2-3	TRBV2	TGTGCCAGCAAGCCCCCGGGACCGCCAGATACGCAGTATTTT	CASKPPGPPDTQYF
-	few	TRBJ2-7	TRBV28	TGTGCCAGCAGCCGCCGAGAGCAGTACTTC	CASSRREQYF
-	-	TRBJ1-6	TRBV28	TGTGCCAGCAGTATCCTGAGTGGTTCTCAAAATTCACCCCTCCACTTT	CASSILSGSQNSPLHF
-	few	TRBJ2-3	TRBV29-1	TGCAGTACGAGAACAGATACGCAGTATTTT	CSTRTDTQYF
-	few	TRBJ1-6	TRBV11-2	TGTGCCAGCAGCTTAGATCGGGCAGGGTGGGGTTCACCCCTCCACTTT	CASSLDRAGWGSPLHF
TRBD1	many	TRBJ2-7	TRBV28	TGTGCCAGCACCATCCAGGGGGCGCGTGAGCAGTACTTC	CASTIQGAREQYF
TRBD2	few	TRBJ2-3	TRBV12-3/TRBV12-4	TGTGCCAGCAGTTTAAGTCTAGCGGGTAGCACAGATACGCAGTATTTT	CASSLSLAGSTDTQYF
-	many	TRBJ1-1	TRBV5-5	TGTGCCAGCAGCTTAGGGGAATTCACTGAAGCTTTCTTT	CASSLGEFTEAFF
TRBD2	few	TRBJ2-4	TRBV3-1	TGTGCCAGCAGCAAACCCGGGACTAGCGGGGGAGATATTCAGTACTTC	CASSKPGTSGGDIQYF